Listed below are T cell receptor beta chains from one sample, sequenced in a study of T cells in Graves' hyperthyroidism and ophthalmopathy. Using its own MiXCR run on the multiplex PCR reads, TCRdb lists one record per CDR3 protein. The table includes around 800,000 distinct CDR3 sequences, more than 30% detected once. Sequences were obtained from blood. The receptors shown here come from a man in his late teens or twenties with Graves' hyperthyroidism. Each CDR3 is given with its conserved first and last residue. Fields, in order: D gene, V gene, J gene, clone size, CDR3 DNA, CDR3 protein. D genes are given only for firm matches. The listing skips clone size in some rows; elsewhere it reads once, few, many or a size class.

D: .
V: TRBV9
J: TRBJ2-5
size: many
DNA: TGTGCCAGCAGCGTAGGAGGGGCGATTGCGGAGACCCAGTACTTC
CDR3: CASSVGGAIAETQYF

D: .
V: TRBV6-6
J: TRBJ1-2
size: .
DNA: TGTGCCAGCAGTTACTCTCCTCGGGGGGCAGGTGGCTACACCTTC
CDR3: CASSYSPRGAGGYTF

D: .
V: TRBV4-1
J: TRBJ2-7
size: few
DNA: TGCGCCAGCAGCCAAGATCCGGGGATCGAGCAGTACTTC
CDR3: CASSQDPGIEQYF

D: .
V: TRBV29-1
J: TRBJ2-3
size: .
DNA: TGCAGCGTTGACGGCGTAGCGGTACCCACAGATACGCAGTATTTT
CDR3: CSVDGVAVPTDTQYF

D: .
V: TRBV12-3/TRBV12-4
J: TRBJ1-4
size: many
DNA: TGTGCCAGCAGTCCACAGGGCGAGGAAAAACTGTTTTTT
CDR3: CASSPQGEEKLFF

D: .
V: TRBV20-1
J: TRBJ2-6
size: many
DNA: TGCAGTGCTAACAGGGACTCTGGGGCCAACGTCCTGACTTTC
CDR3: CSANRDSGANVLTF

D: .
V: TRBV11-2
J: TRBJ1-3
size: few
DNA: TGTGCCAGCAGACCTACGGCTTCTGGAAACACCATATATTTT
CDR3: CASRPTASGNTIYF

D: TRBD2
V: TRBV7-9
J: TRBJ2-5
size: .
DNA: TGTGCCAGCACCGACTGGGGGGGTGAGACCCAGTACTTC
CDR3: CASTDWGGETQYF

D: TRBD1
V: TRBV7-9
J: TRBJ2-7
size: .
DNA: TGTGCCAGCAGCTTAGAGGACAGGGGTTTTTACGAGCAGTACTTC
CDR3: CASSLEDRGFYEQYF

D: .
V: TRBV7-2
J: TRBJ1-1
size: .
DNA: TGTGCCAGCAGCTTTCAGGCCGTGAACACTGAAGCTTTCTTT
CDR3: CASSFQAVNTEAFF

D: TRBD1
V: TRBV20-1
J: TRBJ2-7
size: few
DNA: TGCAGTGCTAATAGACAGGGGTGGTCCTACGAGCAGTACTTC
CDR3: CSANRQGWSYEQYF

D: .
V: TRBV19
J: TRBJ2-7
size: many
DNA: TGTGCCAGTGCTAGGGGGGAAATGGCCGAGCAGTACTTC
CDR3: CASARGEMAEQYF

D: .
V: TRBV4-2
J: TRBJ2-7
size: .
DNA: TGTGCCAGCAGCCAAGGAAAGACAGACGAGCAGTACTTC
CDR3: CASSQGKTDEQYF

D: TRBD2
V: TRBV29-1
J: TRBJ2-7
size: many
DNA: TGCAGCGTCCGACTAGCGGGGTATTACGAGCAGTACTTC
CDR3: CSVRLAGYYEQYF

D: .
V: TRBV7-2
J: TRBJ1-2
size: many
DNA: TGTGCCGGGGGGGATGGCTATGGCTACACCTTC
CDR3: CAGGDGYGYTF